One sample yielded the 2 T cell receptor beta chains listed below, sequenced in a study of OX40 agonist ivuxolimab in advanced cancers. TCRdb's table, derived via immunoSEQ multiplex PCR, lists solely in-frame clones and lacks some. Here the sample spans about 15,000 clones, 90% to 95% being singletons. This material consisted of CD4+ or CD8+ T cells sorted from blood, taken in a trial of the OX40 agonist ivuxolimab. The origin of the receptors is an adult with an advanced solid tumor such as melanoma, head and neck, liver or kidney cancer.

The rearrangement uses TRBV4-2 and TRBJ2-1, with 11 bases aligning to TRBD2. Losses at the gene ends were 3 bases for V and 4 bases for J; bases not matched to a gene: 2. This CDR3 has 15 residues. The germline CDR1 and CDR2 sequences are LGHNA and YNFKEQ. For the CDR3, the DNA is TGTGCCAGCAGCCAGGGACTAGCGGTTTACAATGAGCAGTTCTTC. It codes for CASSQGLAVYNEQFF.

V and J are TRBV28 and TRBJ2-3, with D perhaps matching TRBD1 (5 bases). In germline, CDR1 is MDHEN, CDR2 SYDVKM. This CDR3 region has 15 residues. Trimming removed 6 bases from V and 4 bases from J, with 17 bases in between. The CDR3 nucleotides are TGTGCCAGCAGATACAGGTCTGGACCCCCAGATACGCAGTATTTT. It specifies CASRYRSGPPDTQYF.